This record looks at one T cell receptor beta chain sequence and its context. This record comes from a study of OX40 agonist ivuxolimab in advanced cancers. The overall study: Patients received the agonistic anti-OX40 (CD134) antibody ivuxolimab. The study gave patients intravenous ivuxolimab at 0.01 to 10 mg/kg every 2 weeks.

The assay was immunoSEQ multiplex PCR, and TCRdb's table has in-frame clones only and misses some. The table includes fewer than 90,000 clones, roughly 80% detected once. CDR3 length: 18 amino acids. With 4 bases clipped from V and 1 base from J, the junction kept 5 bases outside the gene matches. Germline CDR1 reads MNHNS; CDR2 reads SASEGT. The source of this sequence is an adult with an advanced solid tumor such as melanoma, head and neck, liver or kidney cancer. This rearrangement joins TRBV6-1 to TRBJ2-2; 14 bases align to TRBD2. Source: CD4+ or CD8+ T cells sorted from blood, taken in a trial of the OX40 agonist ivuxolimab. Here the CDR3 DNA reads TGTGCCAGCAGTGTCTCCGGGACTAGCGGGGGGAACACCGGGGAGCTGTTTTTT. Its translation: CASSVSGTSGGNTGELFF.